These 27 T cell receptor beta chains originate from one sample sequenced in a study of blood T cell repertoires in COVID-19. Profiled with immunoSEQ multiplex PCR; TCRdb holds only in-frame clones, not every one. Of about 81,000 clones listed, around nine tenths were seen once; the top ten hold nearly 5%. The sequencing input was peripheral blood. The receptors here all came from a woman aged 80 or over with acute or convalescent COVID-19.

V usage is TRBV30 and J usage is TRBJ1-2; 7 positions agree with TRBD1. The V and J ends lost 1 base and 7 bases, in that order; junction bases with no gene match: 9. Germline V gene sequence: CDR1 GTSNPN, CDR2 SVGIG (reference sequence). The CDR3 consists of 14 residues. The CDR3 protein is CAWSEGATRGGYTF. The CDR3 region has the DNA TGTGCCTGGAGTGAGGGGGCCACTCGTGGTGGCTACACCTTC.

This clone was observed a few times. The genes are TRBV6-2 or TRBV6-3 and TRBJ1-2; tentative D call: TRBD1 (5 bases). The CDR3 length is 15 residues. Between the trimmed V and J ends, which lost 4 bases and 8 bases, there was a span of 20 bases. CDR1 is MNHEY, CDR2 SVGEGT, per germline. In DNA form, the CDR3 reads TGTGCCAGCAGTTTCCACTCGGGGGAGGTAGCCGGCTACACCTTC. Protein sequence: CASSFHSGEVAGYTF.

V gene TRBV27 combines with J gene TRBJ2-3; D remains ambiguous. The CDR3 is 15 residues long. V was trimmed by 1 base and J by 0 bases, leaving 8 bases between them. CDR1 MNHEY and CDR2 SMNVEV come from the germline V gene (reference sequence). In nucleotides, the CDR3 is TGTGCCAGCAGTTTATATATGGCTAGCACAGATACGCAGTATTTT. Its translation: CASSLYMASTDTQYF.

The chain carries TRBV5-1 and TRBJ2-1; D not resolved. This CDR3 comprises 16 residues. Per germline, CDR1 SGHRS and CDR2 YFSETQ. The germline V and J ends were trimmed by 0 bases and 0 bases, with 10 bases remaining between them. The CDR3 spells CASSLAYPSSYNEQFF. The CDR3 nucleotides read TGCGCCAGCAGCTTGGCCTACCCGAGCTCCTACAATGAGCAGTTCTTC.

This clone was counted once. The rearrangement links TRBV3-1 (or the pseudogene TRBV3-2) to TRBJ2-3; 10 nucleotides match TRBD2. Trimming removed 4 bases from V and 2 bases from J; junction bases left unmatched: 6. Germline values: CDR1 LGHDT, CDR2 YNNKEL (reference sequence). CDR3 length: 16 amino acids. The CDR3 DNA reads TGTGCCAGCAGCCTGACGGGACTAGCGAACACAGATACGCAGTATTTT. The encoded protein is CASSLTGLANTDTQYF.

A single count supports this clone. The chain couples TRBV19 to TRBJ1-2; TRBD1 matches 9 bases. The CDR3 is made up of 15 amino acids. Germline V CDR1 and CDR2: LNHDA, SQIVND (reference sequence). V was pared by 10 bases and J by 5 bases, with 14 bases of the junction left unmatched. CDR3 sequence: CATGTGNYSPYGYTF. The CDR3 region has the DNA TGTGCCACCGGGACAGGGAACTACTCCCCATATGGCTACACCTTC.

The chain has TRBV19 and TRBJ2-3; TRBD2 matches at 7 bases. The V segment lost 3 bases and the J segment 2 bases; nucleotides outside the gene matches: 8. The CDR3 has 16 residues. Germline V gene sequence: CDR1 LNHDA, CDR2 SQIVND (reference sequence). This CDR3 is CASSIRPGGTTDTQYF. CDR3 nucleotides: TGTGCCAGTAGTATCCGGCCCGGGGGGACCACAGATACGCAGTATTTT.

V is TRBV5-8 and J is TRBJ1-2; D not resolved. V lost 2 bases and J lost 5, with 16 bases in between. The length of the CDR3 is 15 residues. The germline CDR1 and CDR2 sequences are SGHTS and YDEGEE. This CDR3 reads CASSLGQRVGYGYTF. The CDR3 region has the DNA TGTGCCAGCAGCTTAGGCCAGAGGGTAGGGTATGGCTACACCTTC.

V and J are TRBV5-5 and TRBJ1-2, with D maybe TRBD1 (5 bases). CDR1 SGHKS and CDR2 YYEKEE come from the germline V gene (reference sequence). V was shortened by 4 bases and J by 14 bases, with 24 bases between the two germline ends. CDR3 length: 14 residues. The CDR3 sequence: CASSAVRISGGRTF. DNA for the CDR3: TGTGCCAGCAGCGCGGTCAGGATTTCGGGGGGGAGAACCTTC.

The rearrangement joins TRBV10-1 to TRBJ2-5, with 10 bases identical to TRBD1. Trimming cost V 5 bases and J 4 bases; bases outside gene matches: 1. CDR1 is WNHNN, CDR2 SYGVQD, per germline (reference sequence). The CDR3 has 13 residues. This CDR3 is CASSWDRGETQYF. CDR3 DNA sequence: TGCGCCAGCAGTTGGGACAGGGGAGAGACCCAGTACTTC.

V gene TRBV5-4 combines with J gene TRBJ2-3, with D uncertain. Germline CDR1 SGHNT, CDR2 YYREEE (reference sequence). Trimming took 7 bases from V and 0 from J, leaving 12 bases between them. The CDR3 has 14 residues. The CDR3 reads CASREDSSTDTQYF. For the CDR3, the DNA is TGTGCCAGCCGTGAGGATTCTAGCACAGATACGCAGTATTTT.

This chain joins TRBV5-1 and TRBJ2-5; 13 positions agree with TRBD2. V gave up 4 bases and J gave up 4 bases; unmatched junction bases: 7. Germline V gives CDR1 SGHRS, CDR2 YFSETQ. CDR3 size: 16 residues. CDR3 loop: CASSLGLAGSGETQYF. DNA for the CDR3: TGCGCCAGCAGCCTGGGACTAGCGGGATCGGGAGAGACCCAGTACTTC.

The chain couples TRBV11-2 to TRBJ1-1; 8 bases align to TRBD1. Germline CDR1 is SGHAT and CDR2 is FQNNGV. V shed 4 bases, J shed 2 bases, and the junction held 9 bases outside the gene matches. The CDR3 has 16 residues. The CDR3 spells CASSSRGTGDNTEAFF. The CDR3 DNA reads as TGTGCCAGCAGCTCCCGAGGGACAGGAGATAACACTGAAGCTTTCTTT.

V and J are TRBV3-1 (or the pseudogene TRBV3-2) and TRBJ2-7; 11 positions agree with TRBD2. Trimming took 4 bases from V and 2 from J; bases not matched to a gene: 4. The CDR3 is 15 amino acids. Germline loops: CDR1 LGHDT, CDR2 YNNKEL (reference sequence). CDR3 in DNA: TGTGCCAGCAGCCGTGGGACTAGCGGTACCTACGAGCAGTACTTC. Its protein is CASSRGTSGTYEQYF.

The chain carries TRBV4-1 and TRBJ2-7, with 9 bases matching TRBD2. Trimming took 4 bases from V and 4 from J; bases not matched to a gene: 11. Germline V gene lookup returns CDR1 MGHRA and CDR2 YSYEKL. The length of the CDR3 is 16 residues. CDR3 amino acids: CASSPRGREGRYEQYF. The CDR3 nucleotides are TGCGCCAGCAGCCCAAGGGGGCGGGAGGGGCGTTACGAGCAGTACTTC.

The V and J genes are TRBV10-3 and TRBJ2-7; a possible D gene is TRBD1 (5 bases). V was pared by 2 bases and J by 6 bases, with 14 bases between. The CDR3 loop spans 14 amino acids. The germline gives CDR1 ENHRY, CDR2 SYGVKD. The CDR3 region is CAISERAGIGEQYF. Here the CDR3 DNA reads TGTGCCATCAGTGAGAGGGCAGGGATCGGCGAGCAGTACTTC.

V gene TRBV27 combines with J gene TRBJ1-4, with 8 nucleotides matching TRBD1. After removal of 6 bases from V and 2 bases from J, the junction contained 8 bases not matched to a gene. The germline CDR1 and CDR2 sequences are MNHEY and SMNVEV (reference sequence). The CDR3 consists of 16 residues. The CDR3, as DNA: TGTGCCAGCAGCCGCGGACAGGGTGCTACTAATGAAAAACTGTTTTTT. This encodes CASSRGQGATNEKLFF.

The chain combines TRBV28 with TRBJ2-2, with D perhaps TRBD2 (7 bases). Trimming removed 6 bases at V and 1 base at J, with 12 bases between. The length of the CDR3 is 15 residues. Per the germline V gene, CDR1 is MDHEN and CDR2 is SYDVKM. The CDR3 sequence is CASRRGGVNTGELFF. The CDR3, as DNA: TGTGCCAGCAGGAGAGGGGGGGTGAACACCGGGGAGCTGTTTTTT.

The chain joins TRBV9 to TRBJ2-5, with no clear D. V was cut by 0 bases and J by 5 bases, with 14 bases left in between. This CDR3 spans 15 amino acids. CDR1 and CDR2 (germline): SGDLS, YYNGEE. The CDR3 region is CASSVGADRGETQYF. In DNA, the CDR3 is TGTGCCAGCAGCGTAGGGGCAGACCGTGGGGAGACCCAGTACTTC.

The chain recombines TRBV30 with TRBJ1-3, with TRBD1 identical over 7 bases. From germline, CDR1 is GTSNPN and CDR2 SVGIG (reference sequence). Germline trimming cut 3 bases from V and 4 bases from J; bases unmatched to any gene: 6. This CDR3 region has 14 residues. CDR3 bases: TGTGCCTGGAGGATTACAGGGGCAGGAAACACCATATATTTT. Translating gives CAWRITGAGNTIYF.

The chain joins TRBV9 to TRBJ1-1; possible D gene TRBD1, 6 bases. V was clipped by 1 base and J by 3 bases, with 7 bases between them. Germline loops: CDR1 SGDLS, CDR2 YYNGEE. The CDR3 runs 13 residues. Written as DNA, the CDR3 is TGTGCCAGCAGCGTAACAGGGTACACTGAAGCTTTCTTT. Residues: CASSVTGYTEAFF.

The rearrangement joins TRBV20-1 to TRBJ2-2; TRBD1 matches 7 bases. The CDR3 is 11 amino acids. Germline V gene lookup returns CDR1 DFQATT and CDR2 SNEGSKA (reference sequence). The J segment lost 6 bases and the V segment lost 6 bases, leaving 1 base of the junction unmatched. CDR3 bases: TGCAGTGCGCAGGGGGCCGGGGAGCTGTTTTTT. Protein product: CSAQGAGELFF.

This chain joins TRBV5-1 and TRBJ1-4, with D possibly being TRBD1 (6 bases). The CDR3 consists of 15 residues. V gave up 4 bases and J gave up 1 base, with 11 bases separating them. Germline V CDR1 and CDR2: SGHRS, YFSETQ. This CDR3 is CASSPGQKTNEKLFF. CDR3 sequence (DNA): TGCGCCAGCAGCCCAGGACAGAAAACTAATGAAAAACTGTTTTTT. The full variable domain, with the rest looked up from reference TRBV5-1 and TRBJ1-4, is KAGVTQTPRYLIKTRGQQVTLSCSPISGHRSVSWYQQTPGQGLQFLFEYFSETQRNKGNFPGRFSGRQFSNSRSEMNVSTLELGDSALYLCASSPGQKTNEKLFFGSGTQLSVL.

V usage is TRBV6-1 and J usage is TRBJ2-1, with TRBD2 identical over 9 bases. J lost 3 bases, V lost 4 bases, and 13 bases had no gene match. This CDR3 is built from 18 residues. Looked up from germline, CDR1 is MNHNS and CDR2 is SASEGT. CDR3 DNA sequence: TGTGCCAGCAGTGGACAGGGCGGGAGGGCCGACGTCTACAATGAGCAGTTCTTC. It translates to CASSGQGGRADVYNEQFF.

CDR3: CASSTHRGRATEAFF. The CDR3 DNA reads as TGTGCCAGTAGTACTCACAGGGGGCGCGCCACTGAAGCTTTCTTT. The genes are TRBV19 and TRBJ1-1, with 9 positions matching TRBD1. This CDR3 comprises 15 residues. Trimming took 4 bases from V and 4 from J; bases not matched to a gene: 7. CDR1 and CDR2 (germline): LNHDA, SQIVND (reference sequence).

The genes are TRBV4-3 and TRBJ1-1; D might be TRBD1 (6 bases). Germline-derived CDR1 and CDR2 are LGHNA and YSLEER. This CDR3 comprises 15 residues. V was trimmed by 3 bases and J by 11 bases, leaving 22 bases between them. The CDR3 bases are TGCGCCAGCAGCCAGGCGGACAGTAGATCCGTTGTGGCTTTCTTT. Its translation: CASSQADSRSVVAFF.

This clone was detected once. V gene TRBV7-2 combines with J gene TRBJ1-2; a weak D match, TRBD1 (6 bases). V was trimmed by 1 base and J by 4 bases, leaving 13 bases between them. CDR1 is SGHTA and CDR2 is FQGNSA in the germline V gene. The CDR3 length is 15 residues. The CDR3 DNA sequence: TGTGCCAGCAGCTTAGGGGCAGGGGAGGGCTATGGCTACACCTTC. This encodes CASSLGAGEGYGYTF.